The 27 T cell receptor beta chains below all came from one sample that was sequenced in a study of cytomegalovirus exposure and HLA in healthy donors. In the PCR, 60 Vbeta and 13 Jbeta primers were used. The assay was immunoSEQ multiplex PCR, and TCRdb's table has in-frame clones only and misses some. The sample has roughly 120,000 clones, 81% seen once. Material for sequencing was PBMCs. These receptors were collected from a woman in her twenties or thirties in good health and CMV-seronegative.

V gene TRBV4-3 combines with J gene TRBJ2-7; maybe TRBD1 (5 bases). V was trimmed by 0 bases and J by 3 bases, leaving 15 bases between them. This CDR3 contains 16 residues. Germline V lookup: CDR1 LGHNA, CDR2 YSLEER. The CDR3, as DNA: TGCGCCAGCAGCCAAGATAGAGCAGGGTTTAGCTACGAGCAGTACTTC. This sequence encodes CASSQDRAGFSYEQYF.

In nucleotides, the CDR3 is TGTGCCAGCAGTTCCCAAGGGGGGGGAAATCGGAACACCATATATTTT. Translating gives CASSSQGGGNRNTIYF. This sequence joins TRBV27 and TRBJ1-3; possibly TRBD1 for D (6 bases). Trimming left V 4 bases short and J 7 bases short, with 20 bases between. Germline V gene lookup returns CDR1 MNHEY and CDR2 SMNVEV (reference sequence). The CDR3 extends over 16 amino acids.

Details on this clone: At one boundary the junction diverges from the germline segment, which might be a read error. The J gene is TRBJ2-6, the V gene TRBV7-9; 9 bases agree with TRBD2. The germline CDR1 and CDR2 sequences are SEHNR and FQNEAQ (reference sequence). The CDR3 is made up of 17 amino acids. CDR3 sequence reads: CSSSFSSGSSGANVLTF. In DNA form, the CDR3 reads TGTTCCAGCAGCTTCAGTAGCGGGAGCTCTGGGGCCAACGTCCTGACTTTC.

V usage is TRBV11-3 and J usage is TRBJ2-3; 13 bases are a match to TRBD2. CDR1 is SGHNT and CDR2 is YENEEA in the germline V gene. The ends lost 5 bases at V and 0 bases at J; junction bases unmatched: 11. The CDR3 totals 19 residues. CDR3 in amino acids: CASSPPGTSGEPSTDTQYF. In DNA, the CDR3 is TGTGCCAGCAGCCCACCCGGGACTAGCGGGGAACCTAGCACAGATACGCAGTATTTT.

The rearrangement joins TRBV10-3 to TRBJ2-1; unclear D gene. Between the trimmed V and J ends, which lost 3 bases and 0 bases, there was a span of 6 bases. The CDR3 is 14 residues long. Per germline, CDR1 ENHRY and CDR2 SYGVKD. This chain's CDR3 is CAISDLSSYNEQFF. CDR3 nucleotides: TGTGCCATCAGTGACCTGAGCTCCTACAATGAGCAGTTCTTC.

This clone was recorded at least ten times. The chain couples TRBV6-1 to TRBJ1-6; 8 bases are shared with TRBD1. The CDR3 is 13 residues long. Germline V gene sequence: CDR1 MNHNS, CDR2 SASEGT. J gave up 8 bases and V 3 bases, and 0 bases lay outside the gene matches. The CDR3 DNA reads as TGTGCCAGCAGTGACAGGGGGCATTCACCCCTCCACTTT. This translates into CASSDRGHSPLHF.

The CDR3 sequence is CASSNVRSGGQETQYF. DNA for the CDR3: TGCGCCAGCAGTAACGTAAGGTCCGGGGGACAAGAGACCCAGTACTTC. The chain combines TRBV5-1 with TRBJ2-5, with D possibly being TRBD2 (6 bases). V was cut by 5 bases and J by 2 bases, with 19 bases left in between. The CDR3 runs to 16 residues. Germline CDR1 reads SGHRS; CDR2 reads YFSETQ.

The CDR3 coding sequence is TGTGCCAGCCTTCGGACAGGGTATGGCTACACCTTC. Amino acid sequence: CASLRTGYGYTF. The genes are TRBV2 and TRBJ1-2, with 8 bases aligning to TRBD1. Germline V lookup: CDR1 SNHLY, CDR2 FYNNEI. V lost 8 bases and J lost 5; bases outside the gene matches: 4. The CDR3 consists of 12 residues.

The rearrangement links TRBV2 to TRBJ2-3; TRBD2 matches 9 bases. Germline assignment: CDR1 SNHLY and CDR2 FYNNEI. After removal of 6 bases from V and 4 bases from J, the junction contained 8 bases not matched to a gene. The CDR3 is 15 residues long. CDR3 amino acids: CASSGLAGNSDTQYF. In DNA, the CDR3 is TGTGCCAGCAGCGGTCTAGCGGGAAATTCAGATACGCAGTATTTT.

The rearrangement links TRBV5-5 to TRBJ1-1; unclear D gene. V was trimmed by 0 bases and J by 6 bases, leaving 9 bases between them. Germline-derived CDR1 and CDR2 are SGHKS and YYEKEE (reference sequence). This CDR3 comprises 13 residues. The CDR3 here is CASSLVTVPEAFF. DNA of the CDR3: TGTGCCAGCAGCTTGGTAACGGTCCCTGAAGCTTTCTTT.

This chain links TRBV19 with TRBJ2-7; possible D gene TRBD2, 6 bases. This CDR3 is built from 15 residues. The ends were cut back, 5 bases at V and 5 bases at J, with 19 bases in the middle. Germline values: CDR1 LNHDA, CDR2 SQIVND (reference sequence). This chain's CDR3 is CASSVAGTEFDEQYF. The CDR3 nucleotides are TGTGCCAGTAGTGTGGCCGGGACTGAATTTGACGAGCAGTACTTC.

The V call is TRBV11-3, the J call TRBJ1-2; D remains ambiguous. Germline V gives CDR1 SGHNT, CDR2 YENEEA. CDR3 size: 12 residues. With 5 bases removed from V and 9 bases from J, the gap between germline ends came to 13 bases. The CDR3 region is CASSPGDECYTF. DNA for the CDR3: TGTGCCAGCAGCCCGGGTGATGAGTGCTACACCTTC.

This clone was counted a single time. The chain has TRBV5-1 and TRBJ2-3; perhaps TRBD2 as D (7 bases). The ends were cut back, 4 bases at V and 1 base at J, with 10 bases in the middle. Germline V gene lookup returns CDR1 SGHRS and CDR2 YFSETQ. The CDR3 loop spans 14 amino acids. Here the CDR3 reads CASSGGAGTDTQYF. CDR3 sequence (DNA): TGCGCCAGCAGCGGGGGGGCGGGCACAGATACGCAGTATTTT.

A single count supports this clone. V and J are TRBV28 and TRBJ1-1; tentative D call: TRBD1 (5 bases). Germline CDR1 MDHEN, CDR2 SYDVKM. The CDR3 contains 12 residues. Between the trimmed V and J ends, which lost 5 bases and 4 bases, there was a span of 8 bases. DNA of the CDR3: TGTGCCAGCAGTACTACAGGCACTGAAGCTTTCTTT. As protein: CASSTTGTEAFF.

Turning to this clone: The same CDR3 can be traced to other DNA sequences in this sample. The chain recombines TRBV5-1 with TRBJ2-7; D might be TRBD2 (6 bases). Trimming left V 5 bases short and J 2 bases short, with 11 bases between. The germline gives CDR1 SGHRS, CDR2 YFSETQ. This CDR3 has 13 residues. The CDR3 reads CASRPTGAYEQYF. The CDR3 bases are TGCGCCAGCAGGCCCACGGGGGCCTACGAGCAGTACTTC.

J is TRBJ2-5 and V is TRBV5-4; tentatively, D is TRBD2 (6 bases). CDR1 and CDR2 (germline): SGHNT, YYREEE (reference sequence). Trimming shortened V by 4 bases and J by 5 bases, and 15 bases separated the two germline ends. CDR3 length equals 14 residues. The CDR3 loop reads CASSPGGVLETQYF. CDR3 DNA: TGTGCCAGCAGCCCTGGAGGGGTTTTGGAGACCCAGTACTTC.

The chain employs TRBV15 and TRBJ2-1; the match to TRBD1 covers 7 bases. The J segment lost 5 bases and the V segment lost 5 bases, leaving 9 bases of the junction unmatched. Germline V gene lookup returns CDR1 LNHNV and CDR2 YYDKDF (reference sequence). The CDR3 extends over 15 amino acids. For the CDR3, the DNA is TGTGCCACCAGCCAGGGGGTCATCCTTAACAATGAGCAGTTCTTC. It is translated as CATSQGVILNNEQFF.

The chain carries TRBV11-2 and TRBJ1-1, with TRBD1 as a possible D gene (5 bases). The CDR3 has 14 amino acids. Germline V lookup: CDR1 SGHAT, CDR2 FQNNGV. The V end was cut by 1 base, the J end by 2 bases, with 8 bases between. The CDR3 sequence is CASSLGQGNTEAFF. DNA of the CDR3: TGTGCCAGCAGCTTAGGGCAGGGAAACACTGAAGCTTTCTTT.

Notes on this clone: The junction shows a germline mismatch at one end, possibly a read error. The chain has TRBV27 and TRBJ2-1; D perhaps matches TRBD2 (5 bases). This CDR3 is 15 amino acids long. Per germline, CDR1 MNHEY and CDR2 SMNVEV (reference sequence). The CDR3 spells CASSLSLVSVDEQFF. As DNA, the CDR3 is TGTGCCAGCAGCTTATCACTAGTGTCTGTCGATGAGCAGTTCTTC.

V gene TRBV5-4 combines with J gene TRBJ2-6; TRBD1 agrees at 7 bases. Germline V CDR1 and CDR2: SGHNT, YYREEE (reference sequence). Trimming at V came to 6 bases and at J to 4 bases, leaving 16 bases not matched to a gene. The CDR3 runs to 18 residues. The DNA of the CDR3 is TGTGCCAGCAAATTAGGTCCAGGGGGAGTATCCGGGGCCAACGTCCTGACTTTC. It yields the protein CASKLGPGGVSGANVLTF.

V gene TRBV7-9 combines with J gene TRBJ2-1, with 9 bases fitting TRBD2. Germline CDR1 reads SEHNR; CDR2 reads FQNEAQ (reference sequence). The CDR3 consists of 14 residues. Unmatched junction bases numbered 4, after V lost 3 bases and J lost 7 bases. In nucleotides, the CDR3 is TGTGCCAGCAGCTTTGCGGGAGGGATAAATGAGCAGTTCTTC. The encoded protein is CASSFAGGINEQFF.

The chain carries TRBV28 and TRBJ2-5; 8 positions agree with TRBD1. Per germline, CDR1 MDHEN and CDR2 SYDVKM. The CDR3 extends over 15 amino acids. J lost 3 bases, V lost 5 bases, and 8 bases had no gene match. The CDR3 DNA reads TGTGCCAGCAGTCCCGGTACAGGGGGAGAAGAGACCCAGTACTTC. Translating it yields CASSPGTGGEETQYF.

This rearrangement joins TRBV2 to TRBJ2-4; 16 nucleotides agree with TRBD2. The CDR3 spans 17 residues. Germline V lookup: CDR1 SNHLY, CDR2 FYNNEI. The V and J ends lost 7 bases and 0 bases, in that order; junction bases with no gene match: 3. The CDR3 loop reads CASTGTSGRVAKNIQYF. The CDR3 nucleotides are TGTGCCAGCACCGGGACTAGCGGGAGGGTAGCCAAAAACATTCAGTACTTC.

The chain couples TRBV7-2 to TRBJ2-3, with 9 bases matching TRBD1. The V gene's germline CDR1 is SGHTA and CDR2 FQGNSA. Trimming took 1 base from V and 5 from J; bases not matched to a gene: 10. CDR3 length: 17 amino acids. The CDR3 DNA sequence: TGTGCCAGCAGCTTAGTTAGGGGCGACAGGGGGAAAGATACGCAGTATTTT. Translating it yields CASSLVRGDRGKDTQYF.

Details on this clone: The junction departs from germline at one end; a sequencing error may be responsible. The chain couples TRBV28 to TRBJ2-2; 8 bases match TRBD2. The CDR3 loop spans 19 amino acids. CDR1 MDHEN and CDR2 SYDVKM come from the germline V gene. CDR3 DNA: TGTGCCAGCAGTTTCGGGACGGGACTAGGGGTCGCGAACACCAGGGAGCTGTTTTTT. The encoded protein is CASSFGTGLGVANTRELFF. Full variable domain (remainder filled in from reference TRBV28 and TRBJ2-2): DVKVTQSSRYLVKRTGEKVFLECVQDMDHENMFWYRQDPGLGLRLIYFSYDVKMKEKGDIPEGYSVSREKKERFSLILESASTNQTSMYLCASSFGTGLGVANTRELFFGEGSRLTVL.

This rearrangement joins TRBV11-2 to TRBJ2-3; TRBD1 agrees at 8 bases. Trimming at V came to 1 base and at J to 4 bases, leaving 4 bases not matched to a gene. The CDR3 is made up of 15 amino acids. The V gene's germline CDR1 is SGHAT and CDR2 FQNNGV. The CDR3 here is CASSLGTGPSDTQYF. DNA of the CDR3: TGTGCCAGCAGCTTAGGGACAGGGCCGTCAGATACGCAGTATTTT. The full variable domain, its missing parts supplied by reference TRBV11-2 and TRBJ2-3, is EAGVAQSPRYKIIEKRQSVAFWCNPISGHATLYWYQQILGQGPKLLIQFQNNGVVDDSQLPKDRFSAERLKGVDSTLKIQPAKLEDSAVYLCASSLGTGPSDTQYFGPGTRLTVL.

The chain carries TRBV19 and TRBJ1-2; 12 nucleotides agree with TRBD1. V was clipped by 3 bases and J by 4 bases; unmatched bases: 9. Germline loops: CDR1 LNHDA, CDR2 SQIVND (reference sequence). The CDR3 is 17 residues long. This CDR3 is CASSIGTGGPLSYGYTF. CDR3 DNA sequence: TGTGCCAGTAGTATCGGGACAGGGGGCCCCTTGAGCTATGGCTACACCTTC.